Shown below are 15 T cell receptor beta chains from a single sample sequenced in a study of blood T cell repertoires in COVID-19. Profiling relied on immunoSEQ multiplex PCR, and the TCRdb table lists in-frame clones only, not all of them. Here the sample spans 200,000 to 300,000 clones, 84% being singletons. The specimen sequenced was peripheral blood. The origin of the receptors is a human donor in a cohort sampled during active COVID-19.

By sample fraction, this clone is medium-sized. CDR3 bases: TGTGCCAGCAGCTTATCGGGACAGTCCTACGAGCAGTACTTC. Translating it yields CASSLSGQSYEQYF. The chain uses TRBV7-2 and TRBJ2-7, with 7 bases fitting TRBD1. V trimming: 2 bases; J trimming: 1 base; junction bases outside the gene matches: 2. The V gene's germline CDR1 is SGHTA and CDR2 FQGNSA. The CDR3 is 14 amino acids.

This rearrangement joins TRBV4-2 to TRBJ2-1; 14 bases map to TRBD2. Unmatched junction bases numbered 14, after V lost 7 bases and J lost 3 bases. The CDR3 consists of 19 residues. The germline CDR1 and CDR2 sequences are LGHNA and YNFKEQ. CDR3 loop: CASTPPQGTSGGGYNEQFF. CDR3 in DNA: TGTGCCAGCACCCCGCCGCAAGGGACTAGCGGGGGCGGCTACAATGAGCAGTTCTTC.

This rearrangement joins TRBV10-3 to TRBJ2-7; D gene ambiguous. In germline, CDR1 is ENHRY, CDR2 SYGVKD. The V end lost 4 bases, the J end lost 3 bases, and 10 bases lay between the germline ends. The length of the CDR3 is 13 residues. Here the CDR3 reads CAISAVAGYEQYF. CDR3 DNA: TGTGCCATCAGTGCGGTGGCAGGCTACGAGCAGTACTTC.

This clone was seen a few times. This sample includes further DNA sequences coding for the same CDR3. V usage is TRBV5-1 and J usage is TRBJ1-1, with D possibly being TRBD1 (6 bases). The CDR3 length is 16 residues. Germline V CDR1 and CDR2: SGHRS, YFSETQ. V lost 0 bases and J 1 base, leaving 13 bases between the germline ends. The CDR3 reads CASSLALRGENTEAFF. The CDR3, as DNA: TGCGCCAGCAGCTTGGCCCTCAGGGGCGAGAACACTGAAGCTTTCTTT.

The V and J genes are TRBV27 and TRBJ1-1; 7 bases map to TRBD1. Unmatched junction bases numbered 11, after V lost 6 bases and J lost 1 base. The CDR3 is 16 amino acids. In germline, CDR1 is MNHEY, CDR2 SMNVEV (reference sequence). The CDR3 loop reads CASRLGGLGKNTEAFF. Here the CDR3 DNA reads TGTGCCAGCAGGTTAGGGGGCCTGGGGAAGAACACTGAAGCTTTCTTT.

The chain carries TRBV5-8 and TRBJ1-2; D is unclear. The germline CDR1 and CDR2 sequences are SGHTS and YDEGEE. CDR3 length: 15 residues. V was cut by 1 base and J by 4 bases, with 14 bases left in between. The CDR3 is CASSLLGSPLYGYTF. In nucleotides, the CDR3 is TGTGCCAGCAGCTTGTTGGGCAGTCCCCTCTATGGCTACACCTTC.

The CDR3 loop is CASSALTGNNYGYTF. CDR3 DNA sequence: TGTGCCAGCAGCGCCCTGACAGGGAACAACTATGGCTACACCTTC. This chain uses TRBV9 with TRBJ1-2; TRBD1 matches at 7 bases. CDR1 SGDLS and CDR2 YYNGEE come from the germline V gene. The junction had 7 bases not matched to a gene; V was cut back by 3 bases and J by 2 bases. The CDR3 extends over 15 amino acids.

In this sample, this clone turned up once. The genes are TRBV2 and TRBJ1-4, with D possibly matching TRBD1 (6 bases). The CDR3 contains 21 residues. The germline gives CDR1 SNHLY, CDR2 FYNNEI. V dropped 6 bases and J dropped 5 bases, with 34 bases sitting between them. This CDR3 is CASRPGGAGNRLRQINEKLFF. Here the CDR3 DNA reads TGTGCCAGCAGACCCGGGGGGGCAGGTAATCGACTGAGACAAATCAATGAAAAACTGTTTTTT.

This clone was seen a handful of times. This rearrangement joins TRBV2 to TRBJ1-5; D gene uncertain. The germline gives CDR1 SNHLY, CDR2 FYNNEI. V shed 2 bases and J shed 5 bases, with 13 bases lying between them. This CDR3 comprises 15 residues. The DNA of the CDR3 is TGTGCCAGCAGTGAATTTTCCGGCGGGGATCAGCCCCAGCATTTT. Its translation: CASSEFSGGDQPQHF.

The V and J genes are TRBV5-8 and TRBJ2-3; TRBD2 might be the D (5 bases). This CDR3 comprises 16 residues. The V gene lost 0 bases and the J gene lost 1 base, with 12 bases spanning the gap. CDR1 SGHTS and CDR2 YDEGEE come from the germline V gene. Here the CDR3 DNA reads TGTGCCAGCAGCTTGGACCTAGCTGGACGCACAGATACGCAGTATTTT. Encoded protein: CASSLDLAGRTDTQYF.

The genes are TRBV5-6 and TRBJ1-2, with 8 bases lining up with TRBD1. The CDR3 length is 13 residues. V was clipped by 4 bases and J by 7 bases; unmatched bases: 6. From germline, CDR1 is SGHDT and CDR2 YYEEEE. The CDR3 region has the DNA TGTGCCAGCAGCACCAGGGGGCAGGGTGGCTACACCTTC. Translated, it gives CASSTRGQGGYTF.

V usage is TRBV7-3 and J usage is TRBJ2-7; D is unclear. The CDR3 has 15 amino acids. Trimming took 2 bases from V and 2 from J, leaving 13 bases between them. The V gene's germline CDR1 is SGHTA and CDR2 FQGTGA. Written as DNA, the CDR3 is TGTGCCAGCAGCTTAGGTGGTAGCACTACCTACGAGCAGTACTTC. Encoded protein: CASSLGGSTTYEQYF.

The chain links TRBV14 to TRBJ2-5; tentatively, D is TRBD2 (6 bases). Per germline, CDR1 SGHDN and CDR2 FVKESK. The ends were cut back, 4 bases at V and 5 bases at J, with 17 bases in the middle. CDR3 length: 15 residues. The DNA for the CDR3 is TGTGCCAGCAGCCCCGTGTCGGGGGATCGCGAGACCCAGTACTTC. Protein product: CASSPVSGDRETQYF. Drawing the rest from reference TRBV14 and TRBJ2-5, the complete variable domain is EAGVTQFPSHSVIEKGQTVTLRCDPISGHDNLYWYRRVMGKEIKFLLHFVKESKQDESGMPNNRFLAERTGGTYSTLKVQPAELEDSGVYFCASSPVSGDRETQYFGPGTRLLVL.

J is TRBJ1-2 and V is TRBV5-4; 11 nucleotides line up with TRBD1. The CDR3 spans 15 residues. Trimming took 4 bases from V and 3 from J; bases not matched to a gene: 5. CDR1 and CDR2 from the germline V gene are SGHNT and YYREEE (reference sequence). The CDR3 DNA reads as TGTGCCAGCAGCCGGACAGGGGGCCGGGACTATGGCTACACCTTC. It is translated as CASSRTGGRDYGYTF.

The chain joins TRBV19 to TRBJ1-2; no clear D gene. Germline-derived CDR1 and CDR2 are LNHDA and SQIVND (reference sequence). This CDR3 spans 13 amino acids. Trimming took off 3 bases at V and 2 bases at J, with 7 bases between the two ends. The CDR3 DNA reads as TGTGCCAGTAGTATCGGCAGGAACTATGGCTACACCTTC. Translating it yields CASSIGRNYGYTF.